Shown below are 13 T cell receptor beta chains from a single sample sequenced in a study of blood T cell repertoires in COVID-19. TCRdb's copy holds only in-frame clones and misses some; the assay was immunoSEQ multiplex PCR. Of around 250,000 clones in the sample, over 75% are singletons; the top ten hold approximately 10%. Sequenced sample: peripheral blood. The receptors originated from a woman aged 70 to 79 with COVID-19, enrolled during active disease.

This clone was counted only a few times. The chain joins TRBV27 to TRBJ1-4; no reliable D call. From germline, CDR1 is MNHEY and CDR2 SMNVEV (reference sequence). Trimming removed 5 bases from V and 8 bases from J, with 12 bases in between. This CDR3 has 13 residues. CDR3 amino acids: CASSRGLREKLFF. The CDR3 DNA is TGTGCCAGCAGTCGAGGACTTCGGGAAAAACTGTTTTTT. Together with reference TRBV27 and TRBJ1-4, the CDR3 gives the full variable domain: EAQVTQNPRYLITVTGKKLTVTCSQNMNHEYMSWYRQDPGLGLRQIYYSMNVEVTDKGDVPEGYKVSRKEKRNFPLILESPSPNQTSLYFCASSRGLREKLFFGSGTQLSVL.

With regard to this clone: One junction end does not reproduce the germline sequence, and a read error may be involved. V and J are TRBV7-7 and TRBJ1-1; D uncertain. Germline CDR1 SSHAT, CDR2 FNYEAQ (reference sequence). CDR3 length: 13 residues. CDR3 DNA sequence: TGTGCTAGCAGCCGGCCGGACTCCACTGAAGCTTTCTTT. Encoded protein: CASSRPDSTEAFF.

This clone was observed a handful of times. The chain couples TRBV11-3 to TRBJ1-1; no clear D gene. The CDR3 runs 11 residues. Trimming took off 1 base at V and 5 bases at J, with 2 bases between the two ends. Germline V gene sequence: CDR1 SGHNT, CDR2 YENEEA. The DNA for the CDR3 is TGTGCCAGCAGCTTAGCGACTGAAGCTTTCTTT. Its protein product is CASSLATEAFF. Full variable domain (missing parts from reference TRBV11-3 and TRBJ1-1): EAGVVQSPRYKIIEKKQPVAFWCNPISGHNTLYWYLQNLGQGPELLIRYENEEAVDDSQLPKDRFSAERLKGVDSTLKIQPAELGDSAVYLCASSLATEAFFGQGTRLTVV.

The chain uses TRBV9 and TRBJ1-6; no clear D gene. Per germline, CDR1 SGDLS and CDR2 YYNGEE. The CDR3 has 16 amino acids. The V gene lost 3 bases and the J gene lost 0 bases, with 10 bases spanning the gap. The CDR3 DNA follows: TGTGCCAGCAGCGAGACACATTACTCCTATAATTCACCCCTCCACTTT. Its protein product is CASSETHYSYNSPLHF.

The chain links TRBV28 to TRBJ1-2; perhaps TRBD1 as D (6 bases). The CDR3 length is 12 residues. Trimming removed 2 bases at V and 10 bases at J, with 11 bases between. The germline V gene has CDR1 MDHEN and CDR2 SYDVKM. CDR3 coding DNA: TGTGCCAGCAGTTTAGTACAGGGCCACTACACCTTC. This translates into CASSLVQGHYTF.

This clone was found a few times. The V call is TRBV5-1, the J call TRBJ1-1; 8 bases match TRBD1. The CDR3 length is 13 residues. Germline lookup yields CDR1 SGHRS and CDR2 YFSETQ. Trimming cost V 4 bases and J 8 bases; bases outside gene matches: 7. For the CDR3, the DNA is TGCGCCAGCAGCGTGTTAGACAGGGGAGAAGCTTTCTTT. Translated, it gives CASSVLDRGEAFF.

This chain joins TRBV10-3 and TRBJ2-5, with D possibly TRBD2 on 6 matching bases. The CDR3 runs 13 residues. Germline-derived CDR1 and CDR2 are ENHRY and SYGVKD. The V end lost 8 bases, the J end lost 3 bases, and 13 bases lay between the germline ends. CDR3 sequence: CAIAPSEEETQYF. CDR3 in DNA: TGTGCCATCGCCCCTAGCGAAGAAGAGACCCAGTACTTC.

This sequence joins TRBV2 and TRBJ2-1; no reliable D call. The V end was cut by 2 bases, the J end by 6 bases, with 8 bases between. Germline V gene lookup returns CDR1 SNHLY and CDR2 FYNNEI. The CDR3 has 13 amino acids. The CDR3 loop reads CASSETNFNEQFF. In DNA form, the CDR3 reads TGTGCCAGCAGTGAAACCAACTTCAATGAGCAGTTCTTC. Variable domain in full (rest from reference TRBV2 and TRBJ2-1): EPEVTQTPSHQVTQMGQEVILRCVPISNHLYFYWYRQILGQKVEFLVSFYNNEISEKSEIFDDQFSVERPDGSNFTLKIRSTKLEDSAMYFCASSETNFNEQFFGPGTRLTVL.

As to this clone: The identical CDR3 is also encoded by other nucleotide sequences in the sample. The J gene is TRBJ2-3, the V gene TRBV10-3; TRBD1 is a possible D gene (5 bases). CDR3 size: 13 residues. Trimming left V 4 bases short and J 6 bases short, with 11 bases between. The germline gives CDR1 ENHRY, CDR2 SYGVKD. The CDR3 nucleotides read TGTGCCATCAGTGCACCAGGGCCCGATACGCAGTATTTT. Amino acid sequence: CAISAPGPDTQYF.

The gene calls are TRBV30 and TRBJ1-1; unclear D gene. V was pared by 1 base and J by 3 bases, with 9 bases between. The CDR3 totals 13 residues. The germline CDR1 and CDR2 sequences are GTSNPN and SVGIG (reference sequence). CDR3 sequence (DNA): TGTGCCTGGAGTGCCTTCCGGGACACTGAAGCTTTCTTT. Amino acids: CAWSAFRDTEAFF.

This clone showed up just once. The chain carries TRBV2 and TRBJ1-4; 8 bases map to TRBD1. Germline V gene lookup returns CDR1 SNHLY and CDR2 FYNNEI. This CDR3 has 16 residues. Germline trimming cut 1 base from V and 6 bases from J; bases unmatched to any gene: 7. The CDR3 sequence is CASSEVIGQGYEKLFF. The CDR3 nucleotides are TGTGCCAGCAGTGAAGTTATAGGACAGGGCTATGAAAAACTGTTTTTT. Combining the CDR3 with reference TRBV2 and TRBJ1-4 gives the whole variable domain EPEVTQTPSHQVTQMGQEVILRCVPISNHLYFYWYRQILGQKVEFLVSFYNNEISEKSEIFDDQFSVERPDGSNFTLKIRSTKLEDSAMYFCASSEVIGQGYEKLFFGSGTQLSVL.

The chain has TRBV2 and TRBJ2-7, with 7 bases lining up with TRBD1. Unmatched junction bases numbered 7, after V lost 6 bases and J lost 11 bases. The length of the CDR3 is 11 residues. From germline, CDR1 is SNHLY and CDR2 FYNNEI. CDR3 region: CASRRQGVKYF. Written as DNA, the CDR3 is TGTGCCAGCAGAAGACAGGGTGTGAAGTACTTC.

The chain uses TRBV7-2 and TRBJ2-4, with D perhaps matching TRBD1 (7 bases). The CDR3 consists of 14 residues. With 5 bases removed from V and 12 bases from J, the gap between germline ends came to 20 bases. Germline values: CDR1 SGHTA, CDR2 FQGNSA. The CDR3 bases are TGTGCCAGCAGCATCGGACAGGAGCTAGCGACTCAGTACTTC. Translating it yields CASSIGQELATQYF.